This T cell receptor beta chain is from a study of T-cell reconstitution after alpha-beta-depleted transplantation in children. Germline CDR1 reads SGHVS; CDR2 reads FNYEAQ. Trimming removed 4 bases at V and 7 bases at J, with 10 bases between. The CDR3 has 12 amino acids. Unique molecular identifiers tagged the TCRbeta library. TCRdb independently ran MiXCR on the PCR reads; one entry per CDR3 protein. The repertoire holds 6,500 to 8,000 distinct CDR3 sequences, roughly 30% seen once, with 2.2% in the top ten. The TCR sequence derives from a boy younger than two who had a stem cell transplant for SCID, so the T cells may come from the graft donor. V and J are TRBV7-6 and TRBJ1-2, with D unresolved. This specimen consisted of peripheral blood, obtained 60 days after TCRalphabeta/CD19-depleted stem cell transplant. The CDR3 spells CASSSYRGGYTF. In DNA form, the CDR3 reads TGTGCCAGCAGCTCGTACCGGGGTGGCTACACCTTC.